This T cell receptor beta chain was identified during a study of T cells in Graves' hyperthyroidism and ophthalmopathy. Study-wide results and limits: Most expanded thyroid clonotypes above 0.001 recurred in blood. The model foresaw ophthalmopathy a median roughly 6 months prior to onset.

This clonotype appeared many times. The antigen remains unidentified. TCR beta CDR3 regions were amplified from RNA. The HTBI set primed first-round TCR CDR3 RT-PCR. TCRdb reanalysed the multiplex PCR reads using MiXCR and keeps one entry per CDR3 protein. The sample records 500,000 or so distinct CDR3 sequences, about 16% being singletons. V was clipped by 5 bases and J by 1 base, with 12 bases between them. The CDR3 is 14 residues long. Germline assignment: CDR1 MNHNS and CDR2 SASEGT. The sequencing sample was made of blood. The chain uses TRBV6-1 and TRBJ2-7; D may be TRBD1 (5 bases). The source is a woman in her 30s with Graves' ophthalmopathy. CDR3 protein: CASSQGVGSYEQYF. CDR3 DNA: TGTGCCAGCAGTCAAGGGGTAGGGTCCTACGAGCAGTACTTC.